Sequencing of this T cell receptor (beta chain) was carried out in a study of post-analysis software for immune sequencing data. Points from the study as a whole: In patients, five or six TRBV segments were more frequent than in controls, with TRBV5-6, TRBV5-1 and TRBV20-1 among them.

TCR beta libraries were prepared from cDNA with unique molecular identifiers. TCRdb reanalysed the PCR reads using MiXCR and keeps one entry per CDR3 protein. The sample lists over 150,000 distinct CDR3 sequences, 35% to 40% occurring once. The V segment lost 5 bases and the J segment 7 bases; nucleotides outside the gene matches: 9. Germline values: CDR1 SGHTA, CDR2 FQGTGA. This CDR3 comprises 15 residues. With regard to this clonotype: Antigen unknown.

Sample: blood, taken after autologous hematopoietic stem cell transplantation. This sequence originates from a girl between 5 and 17 years old with multiple sclerosis. This sequence joins TRBV7-3 and TRBJ2-1, with 9 bases aligning to TRBD1. CDR3 loop: CASSRDRVSGNEQFF. Written as DNA, the CDR3 is TGTGCCAGCAGCCGGGACAGGGTATCTGGGAATGAGCAGTTCTTC.